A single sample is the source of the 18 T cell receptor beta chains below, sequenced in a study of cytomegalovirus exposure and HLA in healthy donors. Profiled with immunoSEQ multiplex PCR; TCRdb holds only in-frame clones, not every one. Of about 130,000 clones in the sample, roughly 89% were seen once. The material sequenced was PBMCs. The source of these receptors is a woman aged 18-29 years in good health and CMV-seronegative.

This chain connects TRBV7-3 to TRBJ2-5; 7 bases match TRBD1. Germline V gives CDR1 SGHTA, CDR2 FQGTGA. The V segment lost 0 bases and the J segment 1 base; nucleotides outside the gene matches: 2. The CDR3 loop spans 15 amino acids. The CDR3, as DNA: TGTGCCAGCAGCTTAACGGGGACAGTCCAAGAGACCCAGTACTTC. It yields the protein CASSLTGTVQETQYF.

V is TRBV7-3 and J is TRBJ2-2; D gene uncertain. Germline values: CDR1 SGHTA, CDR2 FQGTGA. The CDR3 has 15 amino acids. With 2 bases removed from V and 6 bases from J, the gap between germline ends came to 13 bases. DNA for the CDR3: TGTGCCAGCAGCTTATCCCATTCCGGAGCCGGGGAGCTGTTTTTT. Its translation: CASSLSHSGAGELFF.

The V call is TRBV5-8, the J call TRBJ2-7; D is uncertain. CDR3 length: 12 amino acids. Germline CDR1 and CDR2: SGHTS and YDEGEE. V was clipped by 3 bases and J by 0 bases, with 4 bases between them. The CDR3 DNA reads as TGTGCCAGCAGCTACAGCTCCTACGAGCAGTACTTC. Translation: CASSYSSYEQYF.

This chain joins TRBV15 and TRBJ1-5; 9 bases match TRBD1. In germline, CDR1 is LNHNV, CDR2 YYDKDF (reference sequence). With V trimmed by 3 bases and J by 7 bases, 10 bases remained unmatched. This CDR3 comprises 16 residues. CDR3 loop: CATSSRDRGSSQPQHF. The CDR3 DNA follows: TGTGCCACCAGCAGCCGCGACAGGGGGTCGAGCCAGCCCCAGCATTTT.

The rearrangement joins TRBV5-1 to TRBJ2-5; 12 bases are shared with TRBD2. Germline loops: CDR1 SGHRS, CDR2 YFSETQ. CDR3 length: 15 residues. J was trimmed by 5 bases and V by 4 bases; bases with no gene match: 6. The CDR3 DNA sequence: TGCGCCAGCAGCAAAAGGACTAGCGGGGTGGAGACCCAGTACTTC. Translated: CASSKRTSGVETQYF. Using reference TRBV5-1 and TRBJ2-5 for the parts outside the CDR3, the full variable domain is KAGVTQTPRYLIKTRGQQVTLSCSPISGHRSVSWYQQTPGQGLQFLFEYFSETQRNKGNFPGRFSGRQFSNSRSEMNVSTLELGDSALYLCASSKRTSGVETQYFGPGTRLLVL.

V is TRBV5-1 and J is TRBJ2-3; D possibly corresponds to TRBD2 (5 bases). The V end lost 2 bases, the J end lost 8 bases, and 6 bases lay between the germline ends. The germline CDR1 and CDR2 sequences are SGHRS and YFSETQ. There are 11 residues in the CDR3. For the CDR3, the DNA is TGCGCCAGCAGCTTTGCGGGTACGCAGTATTTT. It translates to CASSFAGTQYF. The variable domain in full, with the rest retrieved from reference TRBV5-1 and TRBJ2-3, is KAGVTQTPRYLIKTRGQQVTLSCSPISGHRSVSWYQQTPGQGLQFLFEYFSETQRNKGNFPGRFSGRQFSNSRSEMNVSTLELGDSALYLCASSFAGTQYFGPGTRLTVL.

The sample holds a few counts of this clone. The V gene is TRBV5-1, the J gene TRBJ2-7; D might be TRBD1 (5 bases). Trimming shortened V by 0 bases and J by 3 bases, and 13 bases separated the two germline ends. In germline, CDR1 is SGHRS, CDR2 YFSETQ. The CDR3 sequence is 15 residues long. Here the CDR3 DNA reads TGCGCCAGCAGCTTGGGAACGAACAGGTACTACGAGCAGTACTTC. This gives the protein CASSLGTNRYYEQYF. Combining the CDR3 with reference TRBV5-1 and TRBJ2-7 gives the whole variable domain KAGVTQTPRYLIKTRGQQVTLSCSPISGHRSVSWYQQTPGQGLQFLFEYFSETQRNKGNFPGRFSGRQFSNSRSEMNVSTLELGDSALYLCASSLGTNRYYEQYFGPGTRLTVT.

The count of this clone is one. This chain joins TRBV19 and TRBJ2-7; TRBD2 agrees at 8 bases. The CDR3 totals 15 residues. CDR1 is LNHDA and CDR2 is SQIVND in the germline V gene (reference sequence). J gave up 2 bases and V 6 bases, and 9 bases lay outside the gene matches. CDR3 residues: CASRSAGDPTYEQYF. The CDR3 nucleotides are TGTGCCAGTAGGTCAGCGGGGGACCCAACCTACGAGCAGTACTTC.

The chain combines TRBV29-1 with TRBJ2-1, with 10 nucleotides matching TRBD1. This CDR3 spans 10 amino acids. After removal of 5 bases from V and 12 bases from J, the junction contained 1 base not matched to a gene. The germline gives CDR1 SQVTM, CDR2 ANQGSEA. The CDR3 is CSVRTGGQFF. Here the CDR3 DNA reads TGCAGCGTTCGGACAGGGGGGCAGTTCTTC.

DNA of the CDR3: TGTGCCAGTACCCCAAACGCGGGAGGAAACACCATATATTTT. The encoded protein is CASTPNAGGNTIYF. This rearrangement joins TRBV19 to TRBJ1-3; D call uncertain. CDR1 is LNHDA, CDR2 SQIVND, per germline (reference sequence). The CDR3 spans 14 residues. V lost 7 bases and J lost 4, with 14 bases in between.

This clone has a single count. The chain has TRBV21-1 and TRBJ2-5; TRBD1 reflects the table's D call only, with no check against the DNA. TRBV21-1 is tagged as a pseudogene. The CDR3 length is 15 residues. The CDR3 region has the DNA TGTGCCAGCAGCAAAGGTGGGACAGGAGAAGAGACCCAGTACTTC. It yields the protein CASSKGGTGEETQYF.

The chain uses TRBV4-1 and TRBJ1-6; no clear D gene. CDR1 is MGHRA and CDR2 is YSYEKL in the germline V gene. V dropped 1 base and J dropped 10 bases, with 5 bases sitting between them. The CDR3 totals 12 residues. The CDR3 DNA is TGCGCCAGCAGCCAAGGGCCCTCACCCCTCCACTTT. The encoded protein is CASSQGPSPLHF.

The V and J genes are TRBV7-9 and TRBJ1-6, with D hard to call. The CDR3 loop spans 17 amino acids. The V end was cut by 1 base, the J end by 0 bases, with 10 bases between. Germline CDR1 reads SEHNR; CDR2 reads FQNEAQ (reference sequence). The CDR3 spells CASSLGGRSSYNSPLHF. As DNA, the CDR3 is TGTGCCAGCAGCTTAGGCGGGCGGAGCTCCTATAATTCACCCCTCCACTTT.

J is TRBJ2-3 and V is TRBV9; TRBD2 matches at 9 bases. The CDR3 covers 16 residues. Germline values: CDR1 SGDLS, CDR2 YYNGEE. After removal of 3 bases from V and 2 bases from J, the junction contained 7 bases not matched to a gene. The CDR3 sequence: CASSASGGPNTDTQYF. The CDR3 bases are TGTGCCAGCAGCGCCAGCGGGGGGCCCAACACAGATACGCAGTATTTT.

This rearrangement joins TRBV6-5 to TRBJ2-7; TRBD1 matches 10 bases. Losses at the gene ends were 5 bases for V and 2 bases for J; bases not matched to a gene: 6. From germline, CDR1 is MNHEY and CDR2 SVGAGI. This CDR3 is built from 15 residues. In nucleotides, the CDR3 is TGTGCCAGCAGTAGGCCGGGACAGGGGACCTACGAGCAGTACTTC. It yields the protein CASSRPGQGTYEQYF.

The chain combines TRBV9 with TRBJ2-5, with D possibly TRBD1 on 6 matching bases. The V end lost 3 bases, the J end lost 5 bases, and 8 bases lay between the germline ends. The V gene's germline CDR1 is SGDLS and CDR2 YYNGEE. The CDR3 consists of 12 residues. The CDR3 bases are TGTGCCAGCAGCGGCAGGGGTGAGACCCAGTACTTC. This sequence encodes CASSGRGETQYF.

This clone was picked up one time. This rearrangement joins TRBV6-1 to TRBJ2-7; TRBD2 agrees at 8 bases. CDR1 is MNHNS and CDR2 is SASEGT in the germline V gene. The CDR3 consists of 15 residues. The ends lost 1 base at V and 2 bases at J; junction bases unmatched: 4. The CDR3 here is CASSEDGGVPYEQYF. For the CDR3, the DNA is TGTGCCAGCAGTGAAGACGGGGGGGTTCCCTACGAGCAGTACTTC.

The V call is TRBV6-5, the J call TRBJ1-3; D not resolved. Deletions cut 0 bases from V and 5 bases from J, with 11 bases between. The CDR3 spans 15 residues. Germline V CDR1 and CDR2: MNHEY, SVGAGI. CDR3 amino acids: CASSYSFMGRNTIYF. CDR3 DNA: TGTGCCAGCAGTTACTCTTTTATGGGCAGAAACACCATATATTTT.